The 32 T cell receptor beta chains below all came from one sample that was sequenced in a study of beta chain features in type 1 diabetes. Expressed TCRB transcripts got sequenced, as all isolated RNA was reverse transcribed. Clones were sequenced by immunoSEQ multiplex PCR, and TCRdb holds only the in-frame ones, with some missing. Of roughly 120,000 clones in the sample, roughly 40% were seen once. The sample taken for sequencing was stem cell memory CD4+ T cells from blood. The receptors here all came from a woman between 18 and 30 years old in good health.

In its sample, this clone was seen a few times. The rearrangement links TRBV10-2 to TRBJ2-1, with a tentative D call TRBD2 (5 bases). With 11 bases removed from V and 9 bases from J, the gap between germline ends came to 14 bases. The CDR3 is 11 amino acids. The germline gives CDR1 WSHSY, CDR2 SAAADI. The DNA for the CDR3 is TGCGCCGCGGCTCCGGGGAGTGAGCAGTTCTTC. Translated, it gives CAAAPGSEQFF.

This clone was seen more than once but under ten times. V usage is TRBV7-9 and J usage is TRBJ2-1; a possible D gene is TRBD1 (5 bases). From germline, CDR1 is SEHNR and CDR2 FQNEAQ (reference sequence). This CDR3 has 17 amino acids. The germline V and J ends were trimmed by 7 bases and 2 bases, with 21 bases remaining between them. The CDR3 DNA follows: TGTGCCAGCAAGATAGGGGATTCTCCAGCCGCCTACAATGAGCAGTTCTTC. Translation gives CASKIGDSPAAYNEQFF.

The V and J genes are TRBV11-3 and TRBJ2-1, with 10 bases matching TRBD2. This CDR3 is 15 amino acids long. Germline V gene sequence: CDR1 SGHNT, CDR2 YENEEA. The trim removed 6 bases at V and 5 bases at J, leaving 7 bases unmatched. CDR3 in amino acids: CASRTRTSGNNEQFF. For the CDR3, the DNA is TGTGCCAGCAGAACTAGGACTAGCGGAAACAATGAGCAGTTCTTC.

This chain links TRBV5-1 with TRBJ2-5; 7 bases line up with TRBD1. Germline trimming cut 2 bases from V and 2 bases from J; bases unmatched to any gene: 0. CDR1 is SGHRS, CDR2 YFSETQ, per germline. The CDR3 has 13 residues. The CDR3 coding sequence is TGCGCCAGCAGCTTCAGGGGGCAAGAGACCCAGTACTTC. Its translation is CASSFRGQETQYF.

The J gene is TRBJ2-5, the V gene TRBV28; the match to TRBD2 covers 11 bases. With V trimmed by 1 base and J by 3 bases, 1 base remained unmatched. CDR1 MDHEN and CDR2 SYDVKM come from the germline V gene. This CDR3 region has 15 residues. The CDR3 DNA is TGTGCCAGCAGTTTATTGGGACTAGCGGAAGAGACCCAGTACTTC. Protein sequence: CASSLLGLAEETQYF.

This clone was seen a handful of times. The V and J genes are TRBV19 and TRBJ2-6; TRBD1 is a possible D gene (6 bases). Germline-derived CDR1 and CDR2 are LNHDA and SQIVND (reference sequence). The CDR3 length is 17 residues. V was clipped by 5 bases and J by 0 bases, with 14 bases between them. The CDR3 nucleotides read TGTGCCAGTAGTCCAGCACAGGGTACCTCTGGGGCCAACGTCCTGACTTTC. Translating it yields CASSPAQGTSGANVLTF.

The chain links TRBV5-4 to TRBJ2-7, with 11 bases aligning to TRBD2. This CDR3 is built from 14 residues. Germline CDR1 is SGHNT and CDR2 is YYREEE (reference sequence). V lost 5 bases, J lost 2 bases, and 3 bases stayed unmatched. The CDR3 spells CASRVAGGPYEQYF. The CDR3 nucleotides read TGTGCCAGCAGGGTAGCGGGAGGGCCCTACGAGCAGTACTTC.

The V call is TRBV2, the J call TRBJ2-5, with 7 positions matching TRBD1. The DNA end favors TRBJ2-7, so the J call may be wrong. Per germline, CDR1 SNHLY and CDR2 FYNNEI. This CDR3 has 13 residues. Here the CDR3 reads CASKGTDSYEQYF. The CDR3 DNA sequence: TGTGCCAGCAAGGGGACAGACTCCTACGAGCAGTACTTC.

Many counts were recorded for this clone. The chain is built from TRBV7-9 and TRBJ2-4, with TRBD2 identical over 10 bases. Trimming cost V 4 bases and J 0 bases; bases outside gene matches: 6. Germline V gene lookup returns CDR1 SEHNR and CDR2 FQNEAQ (reference sequence). The CDR3 totals 17 residues. The DNA of the CDR3 is TGTGCCAGCAGCTCATCACTAGCGGGGTTAGCCAAAAACATTCAGTACTTC. This codes for CASSSSLAGLAKNIQYF.

Concerning this clone itself: Within the sample, other DNA sequences also encode this same CDR3. The gene calls are TRBV5-1 and TRBJ1-1; 7 bases agree with TRBD1. The CDR3 spans 15 residues. Trimming removed 0 bases from V and 1 base from J; junction bases left unmatched: 3. The germline CDR1 and CDR2 sequences are SGHRS and YFSETQ. In DNA, the CDR3 is TGCGCCAGCAGCTTGGGACAGGGAGGGAACACTGAAGCTTTCTTT. It translates to CASSLGQGGNTEAFF.

This clone was recorded only once. The J gene is TRBJ2-1, the V gene TRBV9; TRBD1 aligns across 12 bases. The CDR3 is 16 residues long. Trimming at V came to 0 bases and at J to 13 bases, leaving 11 bases not matched to a gene. The germline gives CDR1 SGDLS, CDR2 YYNGEE. The CDR3 DNA sequence: TGTGCCAGCAGCGTAGGAATCGGGACAGGGGGCTCCCCCCAGTTCTTC. This translates into CASSVGIGTGGSPQFF.

The chain combines TRBV28 with TRBJ2-7; 7 bases map to TRBD1. This CDR3 is 13 amino acids long. CDR1 is MDHEN, CDR2 SYDVKM, per germline. Unmatched junction bases numbered 3, after V lost 5 bases and J lost 2 bases. In DNA, the CDR3 is TGTGCCAGCAGTCGACAGGGCGCCTACGAGCAGTACTTC. Residues: CASSRQGAYEQYF.

This chain connects TRBV18 to TRBJ2-3; D is perhaps TRBD1 (6 bases). The germline V gene has CDR1 KGHSH and CDR2 LQKENI. V shed 4 bases and J shed 1 base, with 9 bases lying between them. The CDR3 is made up of 14 amino acids. CDR3 bases: TGTGCCAGCTCACGGGACACCGGCACAGATACGCAGTATTTT. Its protein is CASSRDTGTDTQYF.

This clone was counted only a few times. This chain links TRBV28 with TRBJ2-7; possible D gene TRBD2, 6 bases. The length of the CDR3 is 18 residues. The germline V gene has CDR1 MDHEN and CDR2 SYDVKM. The V end was cut by 6 bases, the J end by 3 bases, with 27 bases between. CDR3 sequence: CASRGGSAQDWTFYEQYF. CDR3 sequence (DNA): TGTGCCAGCAGGGGAGGCTCTGCCCAGGACTGGACATTCTACGAGCAGTACTTC.

This clone has more than one count but fewer than ten. This chain connects TRBV11-2 to TRBJ2-7, with D possibly being TRBD1 (5 bases). The CDR3 extends over 15 amino acids. Per the germline V gene, CDR1 is SGHAT and CDR2 is FQNNGV. Trimming pared 4 bases from V and 2 bases from J, leaving 15 bases between. The CDR3 here is CASSSHAGRTYEQYF. CDR3 DNA: TGTGCCAGCAGCTCCCATGCAGGGCGCACCTACGAGCAGTACTTC.

V gene TRBV6-1 combines with J gene TRBJ1-5; 7 bases match TRBD1. The CDR3 covers 14 residues. Unmatched junction bases numbered 7, after V lost 5 bases and J lost 6 bases. Germline CDR1 MNHNS, CDR2 SASEGT. CDR3 protein: CASSQGGLGQPQHF. CDR3 coding DNA: TGTGCCAGCAGTCAGGGGGGTCTAGGTCAGCCCCAGCATTTT.

This clone was recorded a few times. An end of the junction differs from the germline gene, which may be a read error. The CDR3 DNA follows: TGTGCCTGTGGAGGGATGACACGCTTT. Its protein product is CACGGMTRF. The chain employs TRBV30 and TRBJ1-1; the D is unclear. Germline CDR1 GTSNPN, CDR2 SVGIG (reference sequence). This CDR3 region has 9 residues. Based on the CDR3 plus reference TRBV30 and TRBJ1-1, the full variable domain is SQTIHQWPATLVQPVGSPLSLECTVEGTSNPNLYWYRQAAGRGLQLLFYSVGIGQISSEVPQNLSASRPQDRQFILSSKKLLLSDSGFYLCACGGMTRFGQGTRLTVV.

This clone was counted a few times. The CDR3 DNA is TGTGCCAGCACTCTAAGCGGTTACGAGCAGTACTTC. Protein: CASTLSGYEQYF. V is TRBV6-6 and J is TRBJ2-7, with D maybe TRBD2 (5 bases). CDR3 length equals 12 residues. The germline gives CDR1 MNHNY, CDR2 SVGAGI (reference sequence). Trimming stripped 7 bases from V and 4 bases from J, with 11 bases between.

V and J are TRBV28 and TRBJ2-7, with 8 bases that match TRBD2. This CDR3 region has 15 residues. V lost 6 bases and J lost 7; bases outside the gene matches: 14. Looked up from germline, CDR1 is MDHEN and CDR2 is SYDVKM. CDR3 DNA sequence: TGTGCCAGCAGACGAACGGTAGCGGGGCGGTTTGAGCAGTACTTC. Translating it yields CASRRTVAGRFEQYF.

This chain joins TRBV7-2 and TRBJ2-1; 11 nucleotides match TRBD2. This CDR3 is 15 amino acids long. Trimming removed 5 bases from V and 5 bases from J; junction bases left unmatched: 5. The germline gives CDR1 SGHTA, CDR2 FQGNSA. In nucleotides, the CDR3 is TGTGCCAGCAGCCCGGGACTAGCGGAACACAATGAGCAGTTCTTC. Translated: CASSPGLAEHNEQFF. Full variable domain (rest looked up from reference TRBV7-2 and TRBJ2-1): GAGVSQSPSNKVTEKGKDVELRCDPISGHTALYWYRQSLGQGLEFLIYFQGNSAPDKSGLPSDRFSAERTGGSVSTLTIQRTQQEDSAVYLCASSPGLAEHNEQFFGPGTRLTVL.

The V call is TRBV19, the J call TRBJ2-5; 7 bases align to TRBD1. The DNA end is a closer match to TRBJ2-7, so the J assignment may be wrong. The CDR3 spans 14 residues. The germline V gene encodes CDR1 LNHDA and CDR2 SQIVND (reference sequence). This chain's CDR3 is CASTRDSDTYEQYF. The CDR3 nucleotides are TGTGCCAGTACCCGGGACAGCGACACCTACGAGCAGTACTTC.

V gene TRBV28 combines with J gene TRBJ1-2; 8 bases fit TRBD1. Unmatched junction bases numbered 8, after V lost 3 bases and J lost 8 bases. This CDR3 comprises 14 residues. CDR1 and CDR2 from the germline V gene are MDHEN and SYDVKM. This chain's CDR3 is CASSLGQAPRGYTF. The CDR3 bases are TGTGCCAGCAGTTTGGGACAGGCCCCTAGGGGCTACACCTTC.

The rearrangement uses TRBV5-1 and TRBJ2-3, with 8 bases that match TRBD2. The germline gives CDR1 SGHRS, CDR2 YFSETQ. This CDR3 is 15 amino acids long. The trim removed 0 bases at V and 5 bases at J, leaving 5 bases unmatched. CDR3 in amino acids: CASSLVLSGKDTQYF. CDR3 nucleotides: TGCGCCAGCAGCTTGGTGCTTAGCGGGAAAGATACGCAGTATTTT.

The V and J genes are TRBV7-2 and TRBJ2-2; tentative D call: TRBD1 (6 bases). The CDR3 length is 14 residues. With 5 bases removed from V and 5 bases from J, the gap between germline ends came to 12 bases. From germline, CDR1 is SGHTA and CDR2 FQGNSA. The CDR3 region has the DNA TGTGCCAGCAGCCCGACACAGGGAACCGGGGAGCTGTTTTTT. This codes for CASSPTQGTGELFF.

The chain uses TRBV29-1 and TRBJ2-2; 7 positions agree with TRBD2. Germline V gives CDR1 SQVTM, CDR2 ANQGSEA. The V and J ends lost 1 base and 2 bases, in that order; junction bases with no gene match: 4. CDR3 size: 15 residues. The CDR3 protein is CSVEGAGVNTGELFF. Written as DNA, the CDR3 is TGCAGCGTTGAAGGGGCGGGAGTTAACACCGGGGAGCTGTTTTTT.

The J gene is TRBJ2-1, the V gene TRBV7-2; 8 bases map to TRBD1. Germline CDR1 is SGHTA and CDR2 is FQGNSA. V shed 5 bases, J shed 4 bases, and the junction held 7 bases outside the gene matches. The CDR3 spans 15 residues. The CDR3 loop reads CASSSRGHGYNEQFF. CDR3 coding DNA: TGTGCCAGCAGCAGCAGGGGGCACGGATACAATGAGCAGTTCTTC.

The chain has TRBV4-1 and TRBJ1-2; tentative D call: TRBD1 (5 bases). Germline V gene sequence: CDR1 MGHRA, CDR2 YSYEKL. The CDR3 sequence is 15 residues long. V lost 3 bases, J lost 2 bases, and 13 bases lay in between. The CDR3 region is CASSHGQGLNYGYTF. The CDR3 coding sequence is TGCGCCAGCAGCCACGGGCAGGGCTTAAACTATGGCTACACCTTC.

The V and J genes are TRBV7-3 and TRBJ2-7; tentative D call: TRBD1 (6 bases). V gave up 1 base and J gave up 7 bases, with 14 bases separating them. This CDR3 contains 14 residues. In germline, CDR1 is SGHTA, CDR2 FQGTGA. The CDR3 loop reads CASSLRFGTGEQYF. The CDR3 DNA is TGTGCCAGCAGCTTAAGATTTGGAACAGGGGAGCAGTACTTC. The variable domain in full, completed from reference TRBV7-3 and TRBJ2-7, reads GAGVSQTPSNKVTEKGKYVELRCDPISGHTALYWYRQSLGQGPEFLIYFQGTGAADDSGLPNDRFFAVRPEGSVSTLKIQRTERGDSAVYLCASSLRFGTGEQYFGPGTRLTVT.

This clone came up a few times. The rearrangement links TRBV19 to TRBJ2-1; D not certain. Per germline, CDR1 LNHDA and CDR2 SQIVND (reference sequence). V lost 4 bases to trimming and J lost 6 bases, with 13 bases between them. The CDR3 is 14 residues long. The CDR3 is CASSTNPQANEQFF. In DNA, the CDR3 is TGTGCCAGTAGTACGAACCCCCAGGCCAATGAGCAGTTCTTC.

This clone occurred once. The sample contains more than one DNA sequence encoding this CDR3. The V and J genes are TRBV4-2 and TRBJ2-3, with D maybe TRBD2 (6 bases). The CDR3 spans 15 residues. Per the germline V gene, CDR1 is LGHNA and CDR2 is YNFKEQ. V gave up 4 bases and J gave up 9 bases, with 20 bases separating them. The CDR3 sequence is CASSRERANADTQYF. The CDR3 nucleotides read TGTGCCAGCAGCCGAGAGCGGGCCAACGCGGACACGCAGTATTTT.

This clone was counted only a few times. This sequence joins TRBV6-1 and TRBJ2-7; no reliable D call. CDR1 and CDR2 from the germline V gene are MNHNS and SASEGT. The CDR3 covers 13 residues. The V gene lost 4 bases and the J gene lost 2 bases, with 9 bases spanning the gap. CDR3 protein: CASSVARAYEQYF. The CDR3 DNA sequence: TGTGCCAGCAGTGTCGCAAGAGCCTACGAGCAGTACTTC.

The rearrangement uses TRBV4-2 and TRBJ2-1; a possible D gene is TRBD2 (5 bases). The CDR3 totals 17 residues. CDR1 and CDR2 (germline): LGHNA, YNFKEQ. V was clipped by 0 bases and J by 4 bases, with 16 bases between them. The CDR3 DNA sequence: TGTGCCAGCAGCCAAGATTTACCCGAGCGGCTGTACAATGAGCAGTTCTTC. Translation: CASSQDLPERLYNEQFF.